These T cell receptor beta chains were read from a single sample in a study of CD8 T cells in Susac syndrome. TCRdb called the immunoSEQ multiplex PCR reads again in MiXCR, with one record for every CDR3 protein. This table holds some 180,000 distinct CDR3 sequences, about 94% found once. Sequencing used CD4+ T cells from PBMCs. The receptors here all came from a human donor with Susac syndrome. Each CDR3 is given with its conserved first and last residue. The order of the fields is CDR3 length, V gene, CDR3 protein.

13,TRBV19,CASSPPGHYEQYF
15,TRBV12-3/TRBV12-4,CASSFQTGVNTEAFF
16,TRBV7-9,CASSPLKGHTLDTQYF
16,TRBV28,CASSPHTSGSENEQFF
13,TRBV20-1,CSATLAGRYEQYF
19,TRBV25-1,CASSELGRGPETGDSPLHF
14,TRBV7-8,CASSLVETSGLQFF
14,TRBV29-1,CSAKNGFRAPEAFF
11,TRBV6-5,CASSQGTEQFF
16,TRBV9,CASSSSLAGAKDTQYF
13,TRBV29-1,CSTLTAGEETQYF
14,TRBV25-1,CASRRGQGYNEQFF
13,TRBV3-1,CASSQGPNYGYTF
15,TRBV5-1,CASSLAPGEADTQYF
10,TRBV6-2/TRBV6-3,CATFREEQYF
13,TRBV20-1,CSARASGRNTQYF
14,TRBV7-9,CASSLGRGRDGYTF
16,TRBV2,CASSEVYTGSYNEQFF
13,TRBV19,CATTDSGQETQYF
14,TRBV7-2,CASSPASSYNEQFF
13,TRBV19,CASSPRGPSPLHF
15,TRBV5-1,CASSLASGPSYEQYF
15,TRBV25-1,CASSELGQGANEQYF
14,TRBV3-1,CASSQALKSYEQYF
12,TRBV5-6,CASSSVRGSEFF
14,TRBV7-8,CASSLAWTEETQYF
12,TRBV19,CASSAQVAPLHF
14,TRBV20-1,CSALQGAVSYGYTF
14,TRBV4-1,CASIKTQGNGELFF
15,TRBV20-1,CSARDLSRGTYEQYF
15,TRBV19,CASSTSPPGARGYTF
14,TRBV16,CASSQLQGATEAFF
17,TRBV15,CATSRRSGSSSYNEQFF
15,TRBV18,CASSTGPPVNTEAFF
14,TRBV3-1,CASSLAVLNTEAFF
14,TRBV6-5,CASSRLLADETQYF
14,TRBV19,CASSTTGDTMEAFF
15,TRBV19,CASSLQGLNTGELFF
17,TRBV4-3,CASSQELGGIYRQLQHF
17,TRBV4-1,CASSQALGVLRDYGYTF